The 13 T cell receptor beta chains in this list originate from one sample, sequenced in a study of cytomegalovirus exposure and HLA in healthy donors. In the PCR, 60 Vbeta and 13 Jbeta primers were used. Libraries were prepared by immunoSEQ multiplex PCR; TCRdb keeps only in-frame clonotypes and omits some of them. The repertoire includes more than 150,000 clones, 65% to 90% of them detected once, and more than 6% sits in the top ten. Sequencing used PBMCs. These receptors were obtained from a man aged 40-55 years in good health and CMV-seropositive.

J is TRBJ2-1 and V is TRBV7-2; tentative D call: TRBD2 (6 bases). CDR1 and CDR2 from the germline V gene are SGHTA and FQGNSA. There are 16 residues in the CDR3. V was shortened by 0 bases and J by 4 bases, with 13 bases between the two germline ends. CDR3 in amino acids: CASSLALGGGYNEQFF. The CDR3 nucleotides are TGTGCCAGCAGCTTAGCCCTGGGGGGTGGATACAATGAGCAGTTCTTC.

CDR3 region: CASSLQGGGRGELFF. The DNA for the CDR3 is TGTGCCAGCAGCCTACAGGGCGGTGGACGCGGGGAGCTGTTTTTT. The chain recombines TRBV14 with TRBJ2-2, with TRBD1 as a possible D gene (6 bases). The CDR3 is 15 amino acids. Trimming stripped 4 bases from V and 7 bases from J, with 16 bases between. Germline CDR1 is SGHDN and CDR2 is FVKESK.

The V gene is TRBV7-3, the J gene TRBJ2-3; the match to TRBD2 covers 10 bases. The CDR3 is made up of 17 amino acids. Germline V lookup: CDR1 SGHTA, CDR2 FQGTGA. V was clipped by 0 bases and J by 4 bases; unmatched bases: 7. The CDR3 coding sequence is TGTGCCAGCAGCTTAACTAGCGGGGGGCTCATGGCAGATACGCAGTATTTT. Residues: CASSLTSGGLMADTQYF.

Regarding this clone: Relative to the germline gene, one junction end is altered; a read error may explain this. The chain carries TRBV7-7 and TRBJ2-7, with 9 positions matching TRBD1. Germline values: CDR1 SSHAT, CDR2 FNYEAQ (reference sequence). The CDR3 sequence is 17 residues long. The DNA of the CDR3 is TGTGCTAGCAGCCCAGTTGCGGTGGGACAGGGCGGCTACGAGCAGTACTTC. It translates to CASSPVAVGQGGYEQYF. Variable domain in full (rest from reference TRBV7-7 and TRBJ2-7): GAGVSQSPRYKVTKRGQDVTLRCDPISSHATLYWYQQALGQGPEFLTYFNYEAQPDKSGLPSDRFSAERPEGSISTLTIQRTEQRDSAMYRCASSPVAVGQGGYEQYFGPGTRLTVT.

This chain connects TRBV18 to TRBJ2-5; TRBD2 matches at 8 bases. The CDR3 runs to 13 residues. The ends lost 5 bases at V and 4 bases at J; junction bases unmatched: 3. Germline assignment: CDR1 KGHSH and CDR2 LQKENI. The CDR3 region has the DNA TGTGCCAGCTCATCGGGGGGGCCAGAGACCCAGTACTTC. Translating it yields CASSSGGPETQYF. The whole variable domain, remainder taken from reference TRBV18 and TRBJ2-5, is NAGVMQNPRHLVRRRGQEARLRCSPMKGHSHVYWYRQLPEEGLKFMVYLQKENIIDESGMPKERFSAEFPKEGPSILRIQQVVRGDSAAYFCASSSGGPETQYFGPGTRLLVL.

The CDR3 DNA reads TGTGCCAGCCGCCGGGGTGGAGAGACCCAGTACTTC. Translation gives CASRRGGETQYF. J is TRBJ2-5 and V is TRBV7-9; D might be TRBD2 (5 bases). Germline V gene sequence: CDR1 SEHNR, CDR2 FQNEAQ (reference sequence). The CDR3 is made up of 12 amino acids. Trimming removed 8 bases at V and 4 bases at J, with 11 bases between.

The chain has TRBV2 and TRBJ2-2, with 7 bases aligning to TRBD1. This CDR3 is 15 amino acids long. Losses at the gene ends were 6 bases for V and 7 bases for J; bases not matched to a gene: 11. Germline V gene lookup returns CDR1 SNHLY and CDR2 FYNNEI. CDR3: CASRAQTGQHGELFF. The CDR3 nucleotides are TGTGCCAGCAGGGCCCAAACGGGACAGCACGGGGAGCTGTTTTTT.

CDR3 residues: CASSLVPGRVETQYF. CDR3 nucleotide sequence: TGTGCCAGCAGCTTAGTTCCAGGGAGGGTAGAGACCCAGTACTTC. J is TRBJ2-5 and V is TRBV7-2; 7 bases line up with TRBD2. The trim removed 1 base at V and 4 bases at J, leaving 6 bases unmatched. Germline V gene data show CDR1 as SGHTA and CDR2 as FQGNSA. CDR3 length: 15 amino acids. Supplemented by reference TRBV7-2 and TRBJ2-5, the full variable domain reads GAGVSQSPSNKVTEKGKDVELRCDPISGHTALYWYRQSLGQGLEFLIYFQGNSAPDKSGLPSDRFSAERTGGSVSTLTIQRTQQEDSAVYLCASSLVPGRVETQYFGPGTRLLVL.

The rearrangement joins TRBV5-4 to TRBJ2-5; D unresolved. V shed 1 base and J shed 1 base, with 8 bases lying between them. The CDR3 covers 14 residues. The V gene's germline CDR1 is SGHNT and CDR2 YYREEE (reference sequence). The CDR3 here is CASSLTSGQETQYF. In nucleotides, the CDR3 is TGTGCCAGCAGCTTGACCTCGGGCCAAGAGACCCAGTACTTC. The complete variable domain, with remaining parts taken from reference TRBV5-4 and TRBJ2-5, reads ETGVTQSPTHLIKTRGQQVTLRCSSQSGHNTVSWYQQALGQGPQFIFQYYREEENGRGNFPPRFSGLQFPNYSSELNVNALELDDSALYLCASSLTSGQETQYFGPGTRLLVL.

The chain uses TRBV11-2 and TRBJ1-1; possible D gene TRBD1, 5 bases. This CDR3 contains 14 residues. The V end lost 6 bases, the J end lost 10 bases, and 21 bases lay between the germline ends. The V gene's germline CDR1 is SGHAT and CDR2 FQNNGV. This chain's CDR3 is CASSHPGPGEVAFF. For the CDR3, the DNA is TGTGCCAGCAGTCACCCGGGACCGGGAGAGGTAGCTTTCTTT.

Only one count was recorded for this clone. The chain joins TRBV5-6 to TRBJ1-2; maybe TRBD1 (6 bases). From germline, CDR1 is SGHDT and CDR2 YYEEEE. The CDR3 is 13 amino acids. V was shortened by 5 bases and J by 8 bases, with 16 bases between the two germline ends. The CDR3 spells CASRGTFSGGYTF. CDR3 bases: TGTGCCAGCAGAGGGACATTCTCTGGGGGCTACACCTTC.

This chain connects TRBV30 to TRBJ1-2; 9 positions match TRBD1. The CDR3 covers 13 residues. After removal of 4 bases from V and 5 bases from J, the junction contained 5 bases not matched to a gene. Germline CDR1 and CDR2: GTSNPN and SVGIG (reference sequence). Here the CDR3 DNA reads TGTGCCTGGAAAACAGGGGGCGGGTATGGCTACACCTTC. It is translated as CAWKTGGGYGYTF.

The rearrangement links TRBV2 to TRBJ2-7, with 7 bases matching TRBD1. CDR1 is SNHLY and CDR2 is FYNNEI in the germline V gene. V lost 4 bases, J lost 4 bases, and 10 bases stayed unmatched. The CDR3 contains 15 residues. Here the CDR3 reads CASSGDSHPPYEQYF. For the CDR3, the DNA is TGTGCCAGCAGTGGGGACAGTCACCCCCCTTACGAGCAGTACTTC.